The T cell receptor beta chain under discussion was sequenced for a study of PD-1 blockade in classical Hodgkin lymphoma. As regards this clone: Its antigen remains unknown.

General observations from the study: Sources of repertoire differences remain undefined, possibly disease activity or prior therapy.

The V end was cut by 1 base, the J end by 2 bases, with 7 bases between. This CDR3 has 14 amino acids. Looked up from germline, CDR1 is MGHRA and CDR2 is YSYEKL. Profiling relied on immunoSEQ multiplex PCR, and the TCRdb table lists in-frame clones only, not all of them. The sample shows 14,000 to 15,000 clones, about 89% of them seen only once. Sample time point: newly diagnosed, previously untreated cHL patient sample. PBMCs, once thawed, yielded CD8+ T cells isolated by magnetic negative selection. The chain employs TRBV4-1 and TRBJ2-3, with no clear D. The receptor was isolated from a human donor with classical Hodgkin lymphoma. The sequenced sample consisted of CD8+ T cells from blood. This CDR3 reads CASSQVVLTDTQYF. In DNA, the CDR3 is TGCGCCAGCAGCCAAGTAGTACTCACAGATACGCAGTATTTT.